The sequence of this T cell receptor (beta chain) was determined in a study of blood T cell repertoires in COVID-19 (TCRdb year 2020). For the study in its entirety: The collaborator samples originated in the United States, Italy and Spain and spanned the acute and convalescent phases of COVID-19. The material from the prospective study consisted of cDNA or gDNA derived from T cells, B-cell-depleted T cells, or PBMCs. Deeply sampled blood TCRbeta repertoires from subjects exposed to, actively infected with, or recovered from COVID-19 were included in the dataset. A freely available public database, intended as a resource for researchers studying the immune response to SARS-CoV-2, is where the repertoires were released. The samples were drawn from two sources: the first 160 participants of the ongoing ImmuneRACE study, and 1,000 to 1,500 subjects contributed by 6 global collaborators. Nearly every sample came with metadata listing a de-identified subject ID, COVID-19 status, age in years and sex. Where available, HLA class I and class II types were obtained from metadata supplied by the sample provider rather than from assay-based typing.

Collaborating institutions collected whole blood in K2EDTA tubes following their own protocols. For TCRbeta analysis, collaborators shipped samples in one of three forms: frozen whole blood, isolated PBMCs, or DNA extracted from either of those sample types. Overall results and qualifications from the work: The quantity of clinical and demographic metadata differed by source and by participant and was supplied without curation.

V gives up 10 bases and J gives up 6 bases, and the segment between their germline ends measures 12 bases. CDR1 and CDR2 were assigned from the germline V gene as SNHLY and FYNNEI. From the cysteine up to the phenylalanine, the CDR3 has a length of 12 residues. Just the 36-base CDR3 DNA is kept, in frame starting at base 1. On this clone itself: It has no known antigen specificity. There are no base qualities to consult, and no much larger clone falls within one base.

TCRbeta CDR3 regions were amplified from genomic DNA using the immunoSEQ Assay, a bias-controlled multiplex PCR. The source study handled its data this way. Nucleated cell counts per sample were estimated from amplification of reference gene primers within the assay. To quantify the absolute abundance of each unique TCRbeta CDR3 rearrangement, sequence reads were collapsed and filtered. Productive Simpson clonality was computed per sample as the square root of Simpson's diversity index over productive rearrangements. TCRdb stores this immuneACCESS table with in-frame sequences only. Part of the clones is absent; in the studies checked, under half of the shortfall reflects unresolved V genes, and no reason is known for the rest. V and J calls and clone size are copied from that table; D and trimming were computed from the DNA. The sample table contains approximately 130,000 clones; only one count was recorded for almost 85% of them. Of the sample, roughly 13% falls within the top ten clones.

Recombination connected TRBV2 to TRBJ2-2, and perhaps TRBD1 as D gene, on 5 matching bases. Sequencing was carried out using peripheral blood. The TCR sequence derives from a human donor in a cohort sampled during active COVID-19. The CDR3 has the sequence CATFLGAGELFF. The DNA sequence follows: TGTGCCACCTTCCTAGGGGCCGGGGAGCTGTTTTTT. With the portions outside the CDR3 filled from the reference TRBV2 and TRBJ2-2 genes, the complete variable region becomes EPEVTQTPSHQVTQMGQEVILRCVPISNHLYFYWYRQILGQKVEFLVSFYNNEISEKSEIFDDQFSVERPDGSNFTLKIRSTKLEDSAMYFCATFLGAGELFFGEGSRLTVL.